These 20 T cell receptor beta chains originate from one sample sequenced in a study of Tregs in tolerant kidney transplant recipients. Clones were read by immunoSEQ multiplex PCR, and TCRdb kept only the in-frame ones, dropping some. The repertoire includes about 73,000 clones, roughly 98% of them detected once, and approximately 0.52% sits in the top ten. The sequenced sample was CD4+ T cells from blood, obtained before the transplant. The source of these receptors is a human donor who received a combined kidney and bone marrow transplant.

In nucleotides, the CDR3 is TGTGCCAGCAGTCCAAGCCCGAACTCTGGAAACACCATATATTTT. Its protein product is CASSPSPNSGNTIYF. V gene TRBV6-1 combines with J gene TRBJ1-3; unclear D gene. The CDR3 runs to 15 residues. Germline CDR1 MNHNS, CDR2 SASEGT. V was clipped by 5 bases and J by 0 bases, with 11 bases between them.

The CDR3 region is CSSLQRESQFF. The CDR3 DNA reads TGCAGCTCCTTACAGCGGGAGAGTCAGTTCTTC. The chain joins TRBV20-1 to TRBJ2-1, with 8 bases identical to TRBD2. The CDR3 is made up of 11 amino acids. The germline gives CDR1 DFQATT, CDR2 SNEGSKA (reference sequence).

This chain uses TRBV28 with TRBJ2-3; 9 bases line up with TRBD2. V was pared by 6 bases and J by 2 bases, with 9 bases of the junction left unmatched. Germline-derived CDR1 and CDR2 are MDHEN and SYDVKM. CDR3 length: 16 amino acids. The DNA for the CDR3 is TGTGCCAGCAGCCTAAGGACTAGCGTTTTCACAGATACGCAGTATTTT. The encoded protein is CASSLRTSVFTDTQYF.

The V call is TRBV18, the J call TRBJ2-1; maybe TRBD1 (6 bases). The germline gives CDR1 KGHSH, CDR2 LQKENI. The CDR3 length is 15 residues. V was pared by 1 base and J by 2 bases, with 9 bases between. This CDR3 is CASSPRQEAYNEQFF. CDR3 nucleotides: TGTGCCAGCTCACCACGACAGGAAGCCTACAATGAGCAGTTCTTC.

The chain carries TRBV19 and TRBJ1-1, with D perhaps TRBD1 (5 bases). This CDR3 spans 13 amino acids. The germline V gene encodes CDR1 LNHDA and CDR2 SQIVND (reference sequence). V was shortened by 3 bases and J by 4 bases, with 9 bases between the two germline ends. CDR3 sequence: CASSIRVGTEAFF. The DNA of the CDR3 is TGTGCCAGTAGTATCAGGGTGGGCACTGAAGCTTTCTTT.

J is TRBJ1-1 and V is TRBV30; tentative D call: TRBD1 (6 bases). V dropped 3 bases and J dropped 1 base, with 9 bases sitting between them. The germline gives CDR1 GTSNPN, CDR2 SVGIG (reference sequence). This CDR3 has 13 amino acids. CDR3 coding DNA: TGTGCCTGGAGAGACAGGTCGAACACTGAAGCTTTCTTT. This codes for CAWRDRSNTEAFF. The complete variable domain, with remaining parts taken from reference TRBV30 and TRBJ1-1, reads SQTIHQWPATLVQPVGSPLSLECTVEGTSNPNLYWYRQAAGRGLQLLFYSVGIGQISSEVPQNLSASRPQDRQFILSSKKLLLSDSGFYLCAWRDRSNTEAFFGQGTRLTVV.

Here the CDR3 DNA reads TGTGCCAGCAGCCCATTCTCGACTAGCGGGGGGAACCGGGAGTTCTTC. It specifies CASSPFSTSGGNREFF. The V call is TRBV4-2, the J call TRBJ2-1; 13 positions match TRBD2. Germline V gene data show CDR1 as LGHNA and CDR2 as YNFKEQ. The trim removed 4 bases at V and 14 bases at J, leaving 14 bases unmatched. This CDR3 is built from 16 residues.

The genes are TRBV7-6 and TRBJ2-2, with 10 bases identical to TRBD1. The CDR3 has 16 residues. The trim removed 3 bases at V and 4 bases at J, leaving 5 bases unmatched. CDR1 and CDR2 from the germline V gene are SGHVS and FNYEAQ. The CDR3 coding sequence is TGTGCCAGCAGCTTGACAGGGGGCGCGGGCACCGGGGAGCTGTTTTTT. It codes for CASSLTGGAGTGELFF.

J is TRBJ2-2 and V is TRBV5-1; perhaps TRBD1 as D (5 bases). Germline CDR1 SGHRS, CDR2 YFSETQ. V lost 2 bases to trimming and J lost 3 bases, with 5 bases between them. The CDR3 runs 13 residues. CDR3 sequence (DNA): TGCGCCAGCAGCTTACAGGACACCGGGGAGCTGTTTTTT. This sequence encodes CASSLQDTGELFF.

CDR3: CASSLTGLKQYF. The CDR3, as DNA: TGTGCCAGCAGCTTAACAGGGCTCAAGCAGTACTTC. V usage is TRBV5-6 and J usage is TRBJ2-7; perhaps TRBD1 as D (6 bases). V was cut by 2 bases and J by 8 bases, with 11 bases left in between. The CDR3 has 12 residues. Germline V gene lookup returns CDR1 SGHDT and CDR2 YYEEEE.

The rearrangement joins TRBV29-1 to TRBJ2-1; TRBD1 aligns across 7 bases. This CDR3 is 14 amino acids long. The germline CDR1 and CDR2 sequences are SQVTM and ANQGSEA. The J segment lost 7 bases and the V segment lost 5 bases, leaving 11 bases of the junction unmatched. Here the CDR3 DNA reads TGCAGCGTTCTAGGGGGCGCGGGTTTTAATGAGCAGTTCTTC. Translation gives CSVLGGAGFNEQFF.

This sequence joins TRBV7-3 and TRBJ2-2, with 14 bases fitting TRBD2. Germline CDR1 and CDR2: SGHTA and FQGTGA. The CDR3 sequence is 19 residues long. V dropped 0 bases and J dropped 6; count of bases not matched to a gene: 9. This chain's CDR3 is CASSLTSGLAGGHAGELFF. For the CDR3, the DNA is TGTGCCAGCAGCTTAACGTCCGGACTAGCGGGGGGTCACGCCGGGGAGCTGTTTTTT.

The V gene is TRBV5-6, the J gene TRBJ1-5; D is possibly TRBD1 (5 bases). Per germline, CDR1 SGHDT and CDR2 YYEEEE. The V and J ends lost 4 bases and 7 bases respectively, with 18 bases between them. This CDR3 has 15 amino acids. CDR3 amino acids: CASSTNSRGWQPQHF. CDR3 bases: TGTGCCAGCAGCACAAACAGCCGGGGGTGGCAGCCCCAGCATTTT. Looking up the rest from reference TRBV5-6 and TRBJ1-5 gives the full variable domain: DAGVTQSPTHLIKTRGQQVTLRCSPKSGHDTVSWYQQALGQGPQFIFQYYEEEERQRGNFPDRFSGHQFPNYSSELNVNALLLGDSALYLCASSTNSRGWQPQHFGDGTRLSIL.

J is TRBJ2-3 and V is TRBV6-5; 10 positions match TRBD2. Germline CDR1 MNHEY, CDR2 SVGAGI. Trimming at V came to 6 bases and at J to 3 bases, leaving 6 bases not matched to a gene. This CDR3 is 15 amino acids long. The CDR3, as DNA: TGTGCCAGCAGACTGATAGCGGGAGGTACAGATACGCAGTATTTT. This gives the protein CASRLIAGGTDTQYF.

J is TRBJ2-3 and V is TRBV13; TRBD2 is a possible D gene (5 bases). Germline V CDR1 and CDR2: PRHDT, FYEKMQ (reference sequence). The CDR3 has 15 amino acids. Trimming took off 3 bases at V and 2 bases at J, with 12 bases between the two ends. CDR3: CASSFLYRDTDTQYF. The CDR3 DNA is TGTGCCAGCAGCTTCTTATACCGGGACACAGATACGCAGTATTTT.

The V and J genes are TRBV5-4 and TRBJ2-2, with TRBD1 as a possible D gene (6 bases). CDR1 is SGHNT and CDR2 is YYREEE in the germline V gene (reference sequence). The CDR3 runs 15 residues. The ends were cut back, 4 bases at V and 1 base at J, with 11 bases in the middle. CDR3 sequence: CASSPVRGNTGELFF. The CDR3 DNA sequence: TGTGCCAGCAGCCCGGTCAGGGGGAACACCGGGGAGCTGTTTTTT.

Note on this clone: Other DNA sequences from this sample encode an identical CDR3 as well. This chain connects TRBV5-6 to TRBJ2-3, with 9 bases fitting TRBD2. This CDR3 is built from 15 residues. Trimming cost V 3 bases and J 1 base; bases outside gene matches: 3. CDR1 SGHDT and CDR2 YYEEEE come from the germline V gene. CDR3 in DNA: TGTGCCAGCAGCTCCTTAGCGGGGGGCACAGATACGCAGTATTTT. This sequence encodes CASSSLAGGTDTQYF. The full variable domain, with the rest looked up from reference TRBV5-6 and TRBJ2-3, is DAGVTQSPTHLIKTRGQQVTLRCSPKSGHDTVSWYQQALGQGPQFIFQYYEEEERQRGNFPDRFSGHQFPNYSSELNVNALLLGDSALYLCASSSLAGGTDTQYFGPGTRLTVL.

V and J are TRBV5-1 and TRBJ2-7; a possible D gene is TRBD1 (5 bases). Germline V gene data show CDR1 as SGHRS and CDR2 as YFSETQ. The ends were cut back, 5 bases at V and 3 bases at J, with 18 bases in the middle. The CDR3 consists of 15 residues. The CDR3 sequence is CASSKQVGANYEQYF. Written as DNA, the CDR3 is TGCGCCAGCAGTAAACAGGTTGGGGCAAACTACGAGCAGTACTTC.

This clone was counted a single time. CDR3 sequence reads: CASSVLQGQGYSPLHF. The CDR3 DNA reads TGTGCCAGCAGCGTGCTACAAGGACAGGGGTATTCACCCCTCCACTTT. The chain uses TRBV9 and TRBJ1-6, with 9 nucleotides matching TRBD1. CDR3 length: 16 amino acids. CDR1 is SGDLS, CDR2 YYNGEE, per germline. With 2 bases clipped from V and 8 bases from J, the junction kept 8 bases outside the gene matches.

V usage is TRBV20-1 and J usage is TRBJ1-1; D unresolved. This CDR3 spans 11 amino acids. The germline V gene has CDR1 DFQATT and CDR2 SNEGSKA (reference sequence). Trimming pared 1 base from V and 8 bases from J, leaving 8 bases between. CDR3 region: CSARGAGEAFF. CDR3 bases: TGCAGTGCTAGAGGCGCAGGAGAAGCTTTCTTT.